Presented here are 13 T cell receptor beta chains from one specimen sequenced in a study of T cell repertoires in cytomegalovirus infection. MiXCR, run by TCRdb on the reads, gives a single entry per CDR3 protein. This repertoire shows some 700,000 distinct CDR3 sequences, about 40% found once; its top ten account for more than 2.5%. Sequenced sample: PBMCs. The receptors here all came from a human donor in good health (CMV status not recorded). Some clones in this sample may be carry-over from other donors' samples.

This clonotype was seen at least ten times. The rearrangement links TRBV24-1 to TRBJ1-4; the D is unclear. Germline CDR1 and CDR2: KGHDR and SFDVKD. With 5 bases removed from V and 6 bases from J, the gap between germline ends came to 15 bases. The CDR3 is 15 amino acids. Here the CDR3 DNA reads TGTGCCACCAGTGCTTCGGAGGGAAACTATGAAAAACTGTTTTTT. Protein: CATSASEGNYEKLFF.

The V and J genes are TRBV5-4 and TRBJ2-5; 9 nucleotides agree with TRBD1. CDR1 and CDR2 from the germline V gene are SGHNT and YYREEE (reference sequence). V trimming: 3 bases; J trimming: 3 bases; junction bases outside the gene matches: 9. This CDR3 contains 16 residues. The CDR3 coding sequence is TGTGCCAGCAGCTGGGCTTACGGGACAGGGAAAGAGACCCAGTACTTC. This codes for CASSWAYGTGKETQYF.

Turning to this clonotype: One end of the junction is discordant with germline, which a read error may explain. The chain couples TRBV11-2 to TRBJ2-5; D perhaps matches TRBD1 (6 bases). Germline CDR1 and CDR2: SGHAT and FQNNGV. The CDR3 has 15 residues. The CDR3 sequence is CASSISWTEQDTQYF. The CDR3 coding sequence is TGTGCCAGCAGCATAAGCTGGACAGAGCAAGACACCCAGTACTTC.

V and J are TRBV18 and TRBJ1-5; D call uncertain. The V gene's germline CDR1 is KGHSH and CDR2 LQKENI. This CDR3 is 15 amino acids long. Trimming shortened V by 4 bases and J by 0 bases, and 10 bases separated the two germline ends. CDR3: CASSRPGRSNQPQHF. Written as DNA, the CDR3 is TGTGCCAGCTCACGACCGGGCCGTAGCAATCAGCCCCAGCATTTT.

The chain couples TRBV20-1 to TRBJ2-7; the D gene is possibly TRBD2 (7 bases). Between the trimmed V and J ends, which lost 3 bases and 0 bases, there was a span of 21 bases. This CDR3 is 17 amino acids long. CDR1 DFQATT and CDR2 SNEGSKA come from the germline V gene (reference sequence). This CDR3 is CSARGGGGETVSYEQYF. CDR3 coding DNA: TGCAGTGCTAGGGGGGGAGGGGGGGAAACGGTCTCCTACGAGCAGTACTTC.

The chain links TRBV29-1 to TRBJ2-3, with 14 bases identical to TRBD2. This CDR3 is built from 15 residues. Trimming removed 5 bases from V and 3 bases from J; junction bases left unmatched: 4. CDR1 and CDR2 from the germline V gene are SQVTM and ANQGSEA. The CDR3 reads CSVLWTSGRTDTQYF. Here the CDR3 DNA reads TGCAGCGTTTTGTGGACTAGCGGGAGGACAGATACGCAGTATTTT.

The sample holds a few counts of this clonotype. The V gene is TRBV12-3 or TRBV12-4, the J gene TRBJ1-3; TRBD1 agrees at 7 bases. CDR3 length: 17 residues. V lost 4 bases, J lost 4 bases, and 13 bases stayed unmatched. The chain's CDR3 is CASSSEGTLDRGNTIYF. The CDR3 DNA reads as TGTGCCAGCAGTTCGGAGGGAACCTTGGACAGGGGAAACACCATATATTTT.

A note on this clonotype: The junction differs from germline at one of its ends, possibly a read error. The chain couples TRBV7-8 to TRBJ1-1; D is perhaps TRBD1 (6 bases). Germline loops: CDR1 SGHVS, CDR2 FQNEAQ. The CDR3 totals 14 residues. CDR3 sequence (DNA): TGTTCCAGCAGCTTAGCTGAGGGGGACACTGAAGCTTTCTTT. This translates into CSSSLAEGDTEAFF.

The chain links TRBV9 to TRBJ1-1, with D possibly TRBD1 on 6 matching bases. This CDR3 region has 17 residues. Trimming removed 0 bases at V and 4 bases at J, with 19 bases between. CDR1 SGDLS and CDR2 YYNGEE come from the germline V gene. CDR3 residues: CASSVDPPPGAVTEAFF. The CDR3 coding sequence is TGTGCCAGCAGCGTAGATCCTCCCCCAGGGGCGGTCACTGAAGCTTTCTTT.

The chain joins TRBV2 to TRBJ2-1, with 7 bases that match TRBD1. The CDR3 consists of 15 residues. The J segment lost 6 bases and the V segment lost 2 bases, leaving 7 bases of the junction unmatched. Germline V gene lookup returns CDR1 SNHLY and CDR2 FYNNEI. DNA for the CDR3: TGTGCCAGCAGTGAAAGGGGGCCTCCTGGCAATGAGCAGTTCTTC. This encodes CASSERGPPGNEQFF.

Written as DNA, the CDR3 is TGCAGTGCTACCCCGACCATCGGCACAGATACGCAGTATTTT. Its translation: CSATPTIGTDTQYF. This chain connects TRBV20-1 to TRBJ2-3; D uncertain. The V and J ends lost 4 bases and 1 base respectively, with 12 bases between them. The CDR3 spans 14 residues. Germline assignment: CDR1 DFQATT and CDR2 SNEGSKA (reference sequence).

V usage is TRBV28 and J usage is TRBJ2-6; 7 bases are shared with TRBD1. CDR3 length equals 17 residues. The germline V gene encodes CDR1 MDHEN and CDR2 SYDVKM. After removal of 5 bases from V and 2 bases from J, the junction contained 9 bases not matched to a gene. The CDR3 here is CASSKPRTGAGANVLTF. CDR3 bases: TGTGCCAGCAGTAAACCCCGAACAGGGGCTGGGGCCAACGTCCTGACTTTC. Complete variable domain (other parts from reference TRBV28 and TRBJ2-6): DVKVTQSSRYLVKRTGEKVFLECVQDMDHENMFWYRQDPGLGLRLIYFSYDVKMKEKGDIPEGYSVSREKKERFSLILESASTNQTSMYLCASSKPRTGAGANVLTFGAGSRLTVL.

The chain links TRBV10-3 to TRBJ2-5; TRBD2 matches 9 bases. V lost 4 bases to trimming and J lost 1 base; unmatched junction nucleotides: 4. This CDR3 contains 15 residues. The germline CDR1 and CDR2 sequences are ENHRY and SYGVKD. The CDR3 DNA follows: TGTGCCATCAGTGGGGTAGCGGGGGCCCAAGAGACCCAGTACTTC. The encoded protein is CAISGVAGAQETQYF.